A selection of T cell receptor beta chains follows, all from one sample in a study of breast tumors, draining lymph nodes, adjacent tissues. TCRdb independently ran MiXCR on the multiplex PCR reads; one entry per CDR3 protein. The sample includes around 230,000 distinct CDR3 sequences, about a third seen only once; the top ten take around 1.4%. Input material: axillary lymph node tissue. The source of these receptors is a female donor with breast cancer. Some clones in this sample may be carry-over from other donors' samples. The CDR3 runs from the conserved cysteine through the conserved F or W. A D gene is named only where the DNA matches it firmly. Part of the rows lack a size; the others show once, few, many or a class for expanded clones.

v_gene: TRBV6-6; j_gene: TRBJ1-2; d_gene: NA; abundance: many; CDR3aa: CATRSTAYGYTF; CDR3nt: TGTGCCACCCGTTCGACGGCTTATGGCTACACCTTC
v_gene: TRBV6-6; j_gene: TRBJ1-4; d_gene: NA; abundance: NA; CDR3aa: CGSRLQRGNTEKLFF; CDR3nt: TGTGGCAGCAGACTACAGAGGGGGAACACTGAAAAACTGTTTTTT
v_gene: TRBV20-1; j_gene: TRBJ2-4; d_gene: TRBD2; abundance: many; CDR3aa: CSARGATSGRGKNIQYF; CDR3nt: TGCAGTGCTAGAGGCGCGACTAGCGGGAGGGGCAAAAACATTCAGTACTTC
v_gene: TRBV3-1; j_gene: TRBJ2-7; d_gene: NA; abundance: NA; CDR3aa: CASGHELTTYYEQYF; CDR3nt: TGTGCCAGCGGCCACGAGCTAACTACCTACTACGAGCAGTACTTC
v_gene: TRBV7-2; j_gene: TRBJ1-4; d_gene: NA; abundance: NA; CDR3aa: CASSLNGGQTEKLFF; CDR3nt: TGTGCCAGCAGCTTAAATGGGGGCCAGACTGAAAAACTGTTTTTT
v_gene: TRBV24-1; j_gene: TRBJ2-3; d_gene: NA; abundance: once; CDR3aa: CATSDGNSATGTQYF; CDR3nt: TGTGCCACCAGTGATGGTAACAGCGCGACGGGTACGCAGTATTTT
v_gene: TRBV19; j_gene: TRBJ1-5; d_gene: NA; abundance: NA; CDR3aa: CASSPREGQPQHF; CDR3nt: TGTGCCAGTAGTCCTAGGGAGGGACAGCCCCAGCATTTT
v_gene: TRBV11-3; j_gene: TRBJ2-5; d_gene: TRBD1; abundance: NA; CDR3aa: CASSLVGTGTGETQYF; CDR3nt: TGTGCCAGCAGCTTAGTGGGGACAGGGACCGGGGAGACCCAGTACTTC
v_gene: TRBV7-6; j_gene: TRBJ1-6; d_gene: NA; abundance: many; CDR3aa: CASSSDLSNSPLHF; CDR3nt: TGTGCCAGCAGCTCCGATTTGAGCAATTCACCCCTCCACTTT
v_gene: TRBV20-1; j_gene: TRBJ1-3; d_gene: NA; abundance: NA; CDR3aa: CGAELGTQGTTIYF; CDR3nt: TGCGGTGCTGAACTCGGGACTCAAGGAACCACCATATATTTT